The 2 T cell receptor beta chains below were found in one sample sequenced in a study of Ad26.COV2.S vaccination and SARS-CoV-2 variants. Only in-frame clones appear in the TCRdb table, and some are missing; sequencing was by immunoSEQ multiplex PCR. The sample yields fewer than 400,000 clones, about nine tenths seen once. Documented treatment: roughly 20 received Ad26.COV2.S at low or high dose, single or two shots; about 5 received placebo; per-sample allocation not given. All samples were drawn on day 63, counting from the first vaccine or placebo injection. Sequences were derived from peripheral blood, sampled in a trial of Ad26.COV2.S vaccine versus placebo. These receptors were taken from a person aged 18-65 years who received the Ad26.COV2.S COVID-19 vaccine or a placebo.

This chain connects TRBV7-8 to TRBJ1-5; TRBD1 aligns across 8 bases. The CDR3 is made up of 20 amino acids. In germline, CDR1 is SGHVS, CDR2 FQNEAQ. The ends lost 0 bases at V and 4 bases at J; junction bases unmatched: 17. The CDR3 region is CASSLARVPRQGRVNQPQHF. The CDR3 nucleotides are TGTGCCAGCAGCTTAGCGCGAGTACCGAGACAGGGGAGGGTGAATCAGCCCCAGCATTTT.

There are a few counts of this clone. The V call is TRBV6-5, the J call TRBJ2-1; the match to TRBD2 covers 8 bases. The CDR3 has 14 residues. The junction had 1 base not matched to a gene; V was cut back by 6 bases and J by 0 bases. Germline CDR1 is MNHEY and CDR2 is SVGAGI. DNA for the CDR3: TGTGCCAGCAGGAGCGGGAGCTCCTACAATGAGCAGTTCTTC. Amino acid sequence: CASRSGSSYNEQFF.